Listed below are T cell receptor beta chains from one sample, sequenced in a study of T cells after posttransplantation cyclophosphamide. Assay used: immunoSEQ multiplex PCR; TCRdb lists only in-frame clones, some missing. This sample comprises approximately 13,000 clones, none seen once only. Sample: PBMCs, taken after allogeneic stem cell transplant with posttransplant cyclophosphamide. The source is a female patient between 35 and 55 years old who received an allogeneic stem cell transplant from an unrelated donor, was CMV-positive, and had acute GVHD only. A share of the T cells may be of graft donor origin. Both conserved end residues are part of each CDR3. The D gene is left open where the match is weak. Only some rows state a clone size, as once, few, many or a class for expanded clones.

V	J	D	size	DNA	CDR3
TRBV9	TRBJ2-1	TRBD2	few	TGTGCCAGCAGCGCCGCGGGAGGGGTAGGCTCCTACAATGAGCAGTTCTTC	CASSAAGGVGSYNEQFF
TRBV5-4	TRBJ2-1	TRBD1	many	TGTGCCAGCAGCGGCGGGACAGGAGGTTACAATGAGCAGTTCTTC	CASSGGTGGYNEQFF
TRBV5-6	TRBJ2-5	TRBD2	few	TGTGCCAGCAGCTTGAATAGCGGGGTTGCCCAAGAGACCCAGTACTTC	CASSLNSGVAQETQYF
TRBV6-1	TRBJ1-2	TRBD1	few	TGTGCCAGCAGCTTCCAGGGGGCTTGGAGTGGCTACACCTTC	CASSFQGAWSGYTF
TRBV28	TRBJ2-7	-	few	TGTGCCAGCAGTTTAAAGACAGGCGGTTTGGGGCAGTACTTC	CASSLKTGGLGQYF
TRBV6-4	TRBJ1-4	-	many	TGTGCCAGCAGTGGCTCCCCATTCAAGCGAAAACTGTTTTTT	CASSGSPFKRKLFF
TRBV10-3	TRBJ1-1	TRBD1	many	TGTGCCGTCCAACAGGGGACGAACACTGAAGCTTTCTTT	CAVQQGTNTEAFF
TRBV19	TRBJ1-5	-	many	TGTGCCTGCCGTGTAGGGGGTCAGCCCCAGCATTTT	CACRVGGQPQHF
TRBV2	TRBJ2-7	TRBD2	-	TGTGCCAGCAACCGTTTCACGGGAGGGCCGGGGAGGGAGCAGTACTTC	CASNRFTGGPGREQYF
TRBV19	TRBJ2-5	TRBD1	many	TGTGCCAGTAGTACAGGGGGTGTGGAGACCCAGTACTTC	CASSTGGVETQYF
TRBV6-1	TRBJ1-5	-	many	TGTGCCAGCAGTGAATTCGGGCCGGGGGAAGGCAATCAGCCCCAGCATTTT	CASSEFGPGEGNQPQHF
TRBV19	TRBJ1-4	-	many	TGTGCCAGTAGCCACGACAGAGGACTGTTTTTT	CASSHDRGLFF
TRBV5-1	TRBJ1-3	TRBD1	few	TGCGCCAGCAGCGTTGACAGGGGTGGAAACACCATATATTTT	CASSVDRGGNTIYF
TRBV28	TRBJ2-7	-	many	TGTGCCAGCAGTTTGAGCCGCCACGAGCAGTACTTC	CASSLSRHEQYF
TRBV4-1	TRBJ2-7	TRBD2	many	TGCGCCAGCAGCGCCCGGGAGGGGCTCTACGAGCAGTACTTC	CASSAREGLYEQYF
TRBV15	TRBJ2-3	TRBD2	-	TGTGCCACCGGATTTTCGACTAGCATTCCAGTAGATACGCAGTATTTT	CATGFSTSIPVDTQYF
TRBV4-1	TRBJ2-5	TRBD1	-	TGCGCCAGCAGCCAAGATCCGGGACAGAACTACCAAGAGACCCAGTACTTC	CASSQDPGQNYQETQYF